Below, 10 T cell receptor beta chains from the same sample are listed, as sequenced in a study of T cells after yellow fever vaccination. TCRdb recomputed calls from the 5' RACE reads with MiXCR, one row per CDR3 protein. The sample includes under 700,000 distinct CDR3 sequences, about 15% of them seen just once. The sequences come from PBMCs, collected roughly 5 days after the first yellow fever vaccination. These TCRs come from a man aged 18 to 30 who received the YFV17D yellow fever vaccine.

This clonotype was found many times. This chain joins TRBV6-5 and TRBJ2-3; D is unclear. Germline V gene lookup returns CDR1 MNHEY and CDR2 SVGAGI. V lost 0 bases and J lost 7, with 2 bases in between. The CDR3 is made up of 11 amino acids. The CDR3 nucleotides read TGTGCCAGCAGTTACTCTCATACGCAGTATTTT. This gives the protein CASSYSHTQYF.

As to this clonotype: The junction departs from the called germline gene at one end, perhaps through a read error. This chain joins TRBV7-2 and TRBJ2-7; 10 positions match TRBD1. From germline, CDR1 is SGHTA and CDR2 FQGNSA. The CDR3 runs to 16 residues. The CDR3 DNA sequence: TGTGCCAGCAGTTTAGGCTGGGGACAGGGGCAGAACGAGCAGTACTTC. Translated, it gives CASSLGWGQGQNEQYF.

This clonotype was observed a handful of times. The CDR3 is CSARGFLGQVDSSYNEQFF. The CDR3, as DNA: TGCAGCGCCCGAGGTTTTTTAGGGCAGGTCGACAGCTCCTACAATGAGCAGTTCTTC. V gene TRBV29-1 combines with J gene TRBJ2-1; D is possibly TRBD1 (5 bases). CDR1 and CDR2 (germline): SQVTM, ANQGSEA. The CDR3 spans 19 residues. Trimming pared 7 bases from V and 0 bases from J, leaving 28 bases between.

There are a few counts of this clonotype. V and J are TRBV3-1 and TRBJ2-3, with 8 bases that match TRBD2. V lost 4 bases, J lost 3 bases, and 9 bases stayed unmatched. CDR1 and CDR2 from the germline V gene are LGHDT and YNNKEL (reference sequence). The CDR3 sequence is 16 residues long. CDR3 sequence reads: CASSLTLRGGTDTQYF. In nucleotides, the CDR3 is TGTGCCAGCAGCCTTACACTACGGGGGGGAACAGATACGCAGTATTTT.

This chain connects TRBV11-2 to TRBJ1-5; no clear D gene. The V and J ends lost 5 bases and 0 bases respectively, with 8 bases between them. Germline CDR1 reads SGHAT; CDR2 reads FQNNGV. The CDR3 consists of 14 residues. The CDR3 DNA sequence: TGTGCCAGCAGCCAGTACCCTAGCAATCAGCCCCAGCATTTT. This translates into CASSQYPSNQPQHF. The entire variable domain, with the rest obtained from reference TRBV11-2 and TRBJ1-5, is as follows: EAGVAQSPRYKIIEKRQSVAFWCNPISGHATLYWYQQILGQGPKLLIQFQNNGVVDDSQLPKDRFSAERLKGVDSTLKIQPAKLEDSAVYLCASSQYPSNQPQHFGDGTRLSIL.

In its sample, this clonotype was seen a few times. The V call is TRBV7-2, the J call TRBJ2-6; the D is unclear. V was trimmed by 4 bases and J by 15 bases, leaving 16 bases between them. Germline V gene data show CDR1 as SGHTA and CDR2 as FQGNSA. The CDR3 runs 13 residues. The CDR3 nucleotides are TGTGCCAGCAGCTCAGGACGGCCCTCAGACCTGACTTTC. Encoded protein: CASSSGRPSDLTF.

The chain is built from TRBV4-1 and TRBJ1-4; TRBD1 might be the D (5 bases). V shed 1 base and J shed 7 bases, with 22 bases lying between them. The CDR3 is made up of 18 amino acids. CDR1 and CDR2 (germline): MGHRA, YSYEKL. CDR3 sequence: CASSQGRDGGQRGEKLFF. CDR3 sequence (DNA): TGCGCCAGCAGCCAAGGTCGGGACGGCGGTCAAAGGGGTGAAAAACTGTTTTTT.

In its sample, this clonotype was seen many times. The chain is built from TRBV7-2 and TRBJ2-3; 14 nucleotides agree with TRBD2. Germline V gene sequence: CDR1 SGHTA, CDR2 FQGNSA. The V and J ends lost 5 bases and 0 bases, in that order; junction bases with no gene match: 1. The CDR3 loop spans 16 amino acids. The CDR3 coding sequence is TGTGCCAGCAGCAGGACTAGCGGGGGGAGCACAGATACGCAGTATTTT. Residues: CASSRTSGGSTDTQYF.

This clonotype was found a few times. V is TRBV20-1 and J is TRBJ2-2; TRBD2 is a possible D gene (5 bases). The V end lost 1 base, the J end lost 5 bases, and 17 bases lay between the germline ends. Germline values: CDR1 DFQATT, CDR2 SNEGSKA (reference sequence). The CDR3 has 16 amino acids. The CDR3 loop reads CSARVPGREGTGELFF. The CDR3 region has the DNA TGCAGTGCTAGAGTCCCGGGCCGTGAGGGAACCGGGGAGCTGTTTTTT.

The chain links TRBV7-2 to TRBJ1-3; 8 bases align to TRBD1. The CDR3 extends over 16 amino acids. Germline CDR1 is SGHTA and CDR2 is FQGNSA. V shed 5 bases, J shed 0 bases, and the junction held 6 bases outside the gene matches. The CDR3 here is CASSPDRGISGNTIYF. In nucleotides, the CDR3 is TGTGCCAGCAGCCCAGACAGGGGTATCTCTGGAAACACCATATATTTT.